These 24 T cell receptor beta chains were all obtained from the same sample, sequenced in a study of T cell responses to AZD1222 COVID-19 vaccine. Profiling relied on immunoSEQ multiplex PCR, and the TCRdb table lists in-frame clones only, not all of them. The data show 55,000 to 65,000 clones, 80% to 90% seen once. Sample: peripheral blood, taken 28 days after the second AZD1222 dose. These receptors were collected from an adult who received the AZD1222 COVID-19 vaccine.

CDR3 sequence reads: CATSDLLSGSYEQYF. CDR3 DNA: TGTGCCACCAGTGACCTTCTTAGCGGTTCCTACGAGCAGTACTTC. This sequence joins TRBV24-1 and TRBJ2-7, with a tentative D call TRBD2 (6 bases). The CDR3 totals 15 residues. V lost 4 bases to trimming and J lost 1 base, with 13 bases between them. Germline V gives CDR1 KGHDR, CDR2 SFDVKD.

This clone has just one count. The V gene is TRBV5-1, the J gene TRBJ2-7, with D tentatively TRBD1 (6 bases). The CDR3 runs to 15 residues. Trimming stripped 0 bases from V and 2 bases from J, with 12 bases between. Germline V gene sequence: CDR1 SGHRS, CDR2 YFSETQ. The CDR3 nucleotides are TGCGCCAGCAGCTTGGGAGCAGGGGTAACCTACGAGCAGTACTTC. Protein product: CASSLGAGVTYEQYF.

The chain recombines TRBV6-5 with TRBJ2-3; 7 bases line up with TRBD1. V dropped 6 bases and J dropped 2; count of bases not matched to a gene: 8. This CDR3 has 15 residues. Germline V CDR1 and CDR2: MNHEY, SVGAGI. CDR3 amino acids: CASSLRDSVTDTQYF. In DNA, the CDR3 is TGTGCCAGCAGCCTCCGGGACAGCGTCACAGATACGCAGTATTTT.

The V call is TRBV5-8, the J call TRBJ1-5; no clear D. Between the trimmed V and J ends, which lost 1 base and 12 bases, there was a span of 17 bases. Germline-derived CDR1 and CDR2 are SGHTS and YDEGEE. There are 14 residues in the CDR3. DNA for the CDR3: TGTGCCAGCAGCTTGTTTTATAGGCGCAACCTCCAGCATTTT. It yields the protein CASSLFYRRNLQHF.

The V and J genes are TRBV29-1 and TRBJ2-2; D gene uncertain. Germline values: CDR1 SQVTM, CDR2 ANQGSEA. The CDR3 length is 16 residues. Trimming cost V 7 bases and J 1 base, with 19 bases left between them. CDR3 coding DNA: TGCAGCGCAAAACAGTCTGGAGTAGGGAACACCGGGGAGCTGTTTTTT. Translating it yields CSAKQSGVGNTGELFF.

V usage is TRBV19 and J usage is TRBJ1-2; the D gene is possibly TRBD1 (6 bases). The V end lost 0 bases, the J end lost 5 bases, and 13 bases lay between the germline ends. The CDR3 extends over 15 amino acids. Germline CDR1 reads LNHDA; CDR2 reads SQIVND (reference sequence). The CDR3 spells CASSIDPGTSYGYTF. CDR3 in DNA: TGTGCCAGTAGTATAGATCCCGGGACATCGTATGGCTACACCTTC.

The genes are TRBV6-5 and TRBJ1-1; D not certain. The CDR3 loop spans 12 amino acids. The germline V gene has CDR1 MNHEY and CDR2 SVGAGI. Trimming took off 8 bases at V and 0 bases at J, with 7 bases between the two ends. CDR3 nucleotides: TGTGCCAGCTGGCGGGTGAACACTGAAGCTTTCTTT. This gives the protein CASWRVNTEAFF.

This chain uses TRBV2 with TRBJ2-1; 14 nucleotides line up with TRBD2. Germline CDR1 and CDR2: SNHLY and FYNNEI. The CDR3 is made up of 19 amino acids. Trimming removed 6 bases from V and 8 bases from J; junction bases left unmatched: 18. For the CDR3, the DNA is TGTGCCAGCAGACTCCGACTAGCGGGGGGGATAGATAGAGTTCATGAGCAGTTCTTC. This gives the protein CASRLRLAGGIDRVHEQFF.

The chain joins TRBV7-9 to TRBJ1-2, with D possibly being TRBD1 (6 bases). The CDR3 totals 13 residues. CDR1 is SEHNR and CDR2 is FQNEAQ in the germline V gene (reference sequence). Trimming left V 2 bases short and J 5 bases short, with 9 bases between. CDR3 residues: CASSLTGQYGYTF. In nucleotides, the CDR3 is TGTGCCAGCAGCTTAACAGGACAGTATGGCTACACCTTC.

CDR3: CATSDSEFYGYTF. The CDR3 DNA sequence: TGTGCCACCAGTGATTCTGAATTCTATGGCTACACCTTC. V is TRBV24-1 and J is TRBJ1-2; D ambiguous. The V end lost 2 bases, the J end lost 4 bases, and 7 bases lay between the germline ends. This CDR3 has 13 amino acids. Germline assignment: CDR1 KGHDR and CDR2 SFDVKD.

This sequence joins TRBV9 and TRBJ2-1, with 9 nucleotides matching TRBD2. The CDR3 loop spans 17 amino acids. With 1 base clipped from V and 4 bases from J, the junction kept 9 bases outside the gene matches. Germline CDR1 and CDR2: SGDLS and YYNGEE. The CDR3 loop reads CASSVYGLAGGYNEQFF. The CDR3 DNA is TGTGCCAGCAGCGTATATGGGCTGGCGGGGGGGTACAATGAGCAGTTCTTC. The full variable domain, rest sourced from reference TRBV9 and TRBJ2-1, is DSGVTQTPKHLITATGQRVTLRCSPRSGDLSVYWYQQSLDQGLQFLIQYYNGEERAKGNILERFSAQQFPDLHSELNLSSLELGDSALYFCASSVYGLAGGYNEQFFGPGTRLTVL.

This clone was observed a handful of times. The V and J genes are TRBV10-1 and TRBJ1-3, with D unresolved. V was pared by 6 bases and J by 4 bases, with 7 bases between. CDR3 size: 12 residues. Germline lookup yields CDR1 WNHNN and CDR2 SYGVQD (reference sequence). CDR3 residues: CASRDVGNTIYF. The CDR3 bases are TGCGCCAGCAGAGACGTCGGAAACACCATATATTTT.

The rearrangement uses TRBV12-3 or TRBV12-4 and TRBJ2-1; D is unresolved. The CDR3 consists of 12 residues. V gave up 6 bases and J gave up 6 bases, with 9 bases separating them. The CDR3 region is CASRGQVNEQFF. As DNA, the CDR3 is TGTGCCAGCAGAGGGCAGGTCAATGAGCAGTTCTTC.

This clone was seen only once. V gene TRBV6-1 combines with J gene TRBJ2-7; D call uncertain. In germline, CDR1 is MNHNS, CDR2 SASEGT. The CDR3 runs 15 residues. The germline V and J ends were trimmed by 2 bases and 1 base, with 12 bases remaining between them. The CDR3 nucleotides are TGTGCCAGCAGTGAAAACGCAGCGCAATCCTACGAGCAGTACTTC. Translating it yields CASSENAAQSYEQYF.

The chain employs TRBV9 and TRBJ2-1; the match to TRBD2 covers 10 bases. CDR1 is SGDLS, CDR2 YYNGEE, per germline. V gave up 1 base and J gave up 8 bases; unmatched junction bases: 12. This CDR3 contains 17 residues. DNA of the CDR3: TGTGCCAGCAGCGTAATGGCTAGCGGGGGTCTGAAGGATGAGCAGTTCTTC. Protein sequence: CASSVMASGGLKDEQFF.

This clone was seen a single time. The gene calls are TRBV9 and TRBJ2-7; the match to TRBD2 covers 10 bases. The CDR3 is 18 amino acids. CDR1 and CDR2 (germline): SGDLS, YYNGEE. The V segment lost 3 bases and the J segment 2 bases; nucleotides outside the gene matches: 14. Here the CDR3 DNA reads TGTGCCAGCAGCGACCCTACCGGGACTAGCGCTGAGGCCTACGAGCAGTACTTC. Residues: CASSDPTGTSAEAYEQYF.

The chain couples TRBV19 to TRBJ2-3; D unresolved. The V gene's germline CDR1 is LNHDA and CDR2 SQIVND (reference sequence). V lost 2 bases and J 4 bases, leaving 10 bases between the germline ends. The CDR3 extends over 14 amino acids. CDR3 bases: TGTGCCAGTAGTATATCTGGAGCATCAGATACGCAGTATTTT. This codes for CASSISGASDTQYF.

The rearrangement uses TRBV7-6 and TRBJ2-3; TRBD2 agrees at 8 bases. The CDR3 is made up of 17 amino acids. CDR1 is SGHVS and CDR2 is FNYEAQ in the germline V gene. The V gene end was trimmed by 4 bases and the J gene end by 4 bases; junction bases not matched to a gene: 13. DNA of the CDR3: TGTGCCAGCAGCTCAAGCGGGGGCGGGAGATCGGCAGATACGCAGTATTTT. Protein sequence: CASSSSGGGRSADTQYF.

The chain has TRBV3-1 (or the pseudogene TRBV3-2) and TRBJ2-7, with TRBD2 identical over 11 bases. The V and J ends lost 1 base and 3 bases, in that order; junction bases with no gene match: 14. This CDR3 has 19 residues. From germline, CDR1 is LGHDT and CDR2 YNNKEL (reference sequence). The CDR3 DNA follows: TGTGCCAGCAGCCAAGTAGCTCTAGCGGGAGGTAAGAGAGGCTACGAGCAGTACTTC. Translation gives CASSQVALAGGKRGYEQYF.

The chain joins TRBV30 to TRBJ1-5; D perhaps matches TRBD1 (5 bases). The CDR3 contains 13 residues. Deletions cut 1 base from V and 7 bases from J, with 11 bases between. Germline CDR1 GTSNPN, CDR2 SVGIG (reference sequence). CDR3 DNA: TGTGCCTGGAGTGAGGCCAGGGACCAGCCCCAGCATTTT. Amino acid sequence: CAWSEARDQPQHF.

CDR3 sequence: CASSIDWGPYNEQFF. The CDR3 DNA follows: TGTGCCAGTAGTATAGATTGGGGGCCTTACAATGAGCAGTTCTTC. The chain links TRBV19 to TRBJ2-1; weak D call: TRBD1 (6 bases). The CDR3 is 15 amino acids. V shed 0 bases and J shed 4 bases, with 10 bases lying between them. Germline V CDR1 and CDR2: LNHDA, SQIVND (reference sequence).

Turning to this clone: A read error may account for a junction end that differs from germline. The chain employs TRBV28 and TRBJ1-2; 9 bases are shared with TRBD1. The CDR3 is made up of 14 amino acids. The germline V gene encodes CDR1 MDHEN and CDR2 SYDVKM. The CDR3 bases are TGTGCCAGCAGCTTCGGGGACAGGGCTTTCGGTACCCAATTC. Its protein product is CASSFGDRAFGTQF.

The CDR3 nucleotides read TGTGCCATCAGTCCCGGACAGGGAGGGGGCGAGCAGTACTTC. It is translated as CAISPGQGGGEQYF. This chain joins TRBV10-3 and TRBJ2-7, with D maybe TRBD1 (8 bases). The germline CDR1 and CDR2 sequences are ENHRY and SYGVKD. This CDR3 is built from 14 residues. V lost 5 bases to trimming and J lost 6 bases, with 17 bases between them.

The CDR3: CASSLADAYEQYF. The DNA of the CDR3 is TGCGCCAGCAGTCTTGCGGACGCCTACGAGCAGTACTTC. This chain connects TRBV10-1 to TRBJ2-7; D remains unclear. Trimming removed 5 bases at V and 2 bases at J, with 10 bases between. The CDR3 spans 13 residues. Germline V gives CDR1 WNHNN, CDR2 SYGVQD (reference sequence).